This TCR beta chain was recorded in a study of cytomegalovirus exposure and HLA in healthy donors. Study background: Earlier, approximately 190 million T cells were analyzed, and approximately 110 million unique TCR beta sequences were found among them. Broader study findings: A later analysis linked a missense DCLRE1C variant to TCR beta V- and J-gene trimming.

This CDR3 spans 16 amino acids. The ends lost 0 bases at V and 9 bases at J; junction bases unmatched: 8. Germline V gives CDR1 MGHRA, CDR2 YSYEKL. As for this clone: What it binds is unknown.

The PCR used 60 Vbeta and 13 Jbeta primers. Original processing methods: Later, an analysis found roughly 80 million unique TCR beta chains, and 8.5 million to 12 million of these were shared. The protocol was immunoSEQ multiplex PCR, while the TCRdb copy is restricted to in-frame clones and leaves out a portion. The DNA gave D and trimming, while V, J and clone size come from that table. Of about 110,000 clones in the sample, over 12% were seen once. This receptor was obtained from a female donor in good health and CMV-seronegative. The J gene is TRBJ2-1, the V gene TRBV4-1, with 10 bases identical to TRBD2. Input material: PBMCs. CDR3 region: CASSQDPSGRASEQFF. The CDR3 DNA sequence: TGCGCCAGCAGCCAAGATCCGAGCGGGAGGGCCAGTGAGCAGTTCTTC.